This is a list of T cell receptor beta chains from one sample in a study of shared clonotypes between healthy human individuals. Sequenced by immunoSEQ multiplex PCR; TCRdb stores in-frame clones only, minus some. This sample has around 2,100,000 clones, with about 95% found just once. The sample comprised naive CD8+ T cells sorted from blood. These TCRs come from a man aged 18 to 29 in good health. Both conserved end residues are part of each CDR3. A D gene is named only where the DNA matches it firmly. Only some rows state a clone size, as once, few, many or a class for expanded clones.

J,V,size,D,CDR3,DNA
TRBJ2-3,TRBV28,many,TRBD1,CASSLYGQENTDTQYF,TGTGCCAGCAGCCTCTACGGACAGGAAAACACAGATACGCAGTATTTT
TRBJ2-7,TRBV7-9,few,TRBD1,CASRPGGSYEQYF,TGTGCCAGCAGACCAGGGGGCTCCTACGAGCAGTACTTC
TRBJ2-1,TRBV5-8,once,-,CASSLIGSLSSYNEQFF,TGTGCCAGCAGCTTGATCGGTAGCCTAAGCTCCTACAATGAGCAGTTCTTC
TRBJ2-1,TRBV6-5,once,TRBD2,CASSRTSGVEQFF,TGTGCCAGCAGCCGGACTAGCGGGGTCGAGCAGTTCTTC
TRBJ2-7,TRBV4-1,-,TRBD2,CASSPRQRGEDPYEQYF,TGCGCCAGCAGCCCCCGGCAGCGGGGGGAGGATCCCTACGAGCAGTACTTC
TRBJ2-3,TRBV9,-,TRBD2,CASSAGTSEDTQYF,TGTGCCAGCAGCGCGGGGACTAGCGAAGATACGCAGTATTTT
TRBJ2-2,TRBV27,-,TRBD1,CASRPPGQGTGELFF,TGTGCCAGCAGGCCTCCGGGACAGGGGACCGGGGAGCTGTTTTTT
TRBJ1-3,TRBV4-3,-,-,CASSAYPGSGNTIYF,TGCGCCAGCAGCGCCTACCCAGGATCTGGAAACACCATATATTTT
TRBJ1-3,TRBV6-5,-,-,CASSLGGAGNTIYF,TGTGCCAGCAGTTTGGGGGGCGCTGGAAACACCATATATTTT
TRBJ2-1,TRBV9,-,-,CASSVPQEGGTSENEQFF,TGTGCCAGCAGCGTACCCCAAGAGGGGGGGACATCGGAGAATGAGCAGTTCTTC
TRBJ1-2,TRBV27,-,TRBD1,CASSLKDRGYGYTF,TGTGCCAGCAGTTTGAAGGACAGGGGCTATGGCTACACCTTC
TRBJ1-1,TRBV7-9,-,-,CASSFSAGTGAFF,TGTGCCAGCAGCTTTTCGGCAGGGACCGGCGCTTTCTTT
TRBJ2-7,TRBV19,once,TRBD2,CASSTGLAGVYEQYF,TGTGCCAGTAGTACAGGGCTAGCGGGAGTCTACGAGCAGTACTTC
TRBJ1-4,TRBV5-6,-,-,CASSFLIATNEKLFF,TGTGCCAGCAGCTTCTTAATCGCAACTAATGAAAAACTGTTTTTT
TRBJ1-1,TRBV27,-,TRBD1,CASSLWAGGEDTEAFF,TGTGCCAGCAGTTTATGGGCAGGGGGCGAGGACACTGAAGCTTTCTTT